Listed here are 29 T cell receptor beta chains from one sample, sequenced in a study of T cells in Graves' hyperthyroidism and ophthalmopathy. RNA transcripts served as the template for amplifying TCR beta CDR3 regions. The HTBI primer set was used in a first-round RT-PCR of the TCR CDR3. TCRdb fed the multiplex PCR reads into MiXCR, producing one record per CDR3 protein. The sample lists under 300,000 distinct CDR3 sequences, roughly an eighth occurring once. The sequencing sample was made of blood. These receptors were obtained from a middle-aged woman with Graves' hyperthyroidism.

This clonotype was recorded many times. This chain links TRBV12-3 or TRBV12-4 with TRBJ2-7, with 8 bases lining up with TRBD1. J lost 3 bases, V lost 2 bases, and 6 bases had no gene match. The CDR3 runs 15 residues. The CDR3: CASSLSSGGNYEQYF. In DNA form, the CDR3 reads TGTGCCAGCAGTTTATCGTCAGGGGGCAACTACGAGCAGTACTTC.

The V gene is TRBV20-1, the J gene TRBJ1-5, with D unresolved. Germline V gene data show CDR1 as DFQATT and CDR2 as SNEGSKA (reference sequence). Trimming pared 1 base from V and 0 bases from J, leaving 10 bases between. CDR3 length: 15 amino acids. The CDR3 DNA reads as TGCAGTGCTAGAGTCCCCGGATATAGCAATCAGCCCCAGCATTTT. Encoded protein: CSARVPGYSNQPQHF.

There are a few counts of this clonotype. The chain combines TRBV9 with TRBJ1-5; D possibly corresponds to TRBD1 (6 bases). CDR3 length equals 14 residues. Germline lookup yields CDR1 SGDLS and CDR2 YYNGEE. V lost 3 bases, J lost 6 bases, and 13 bases lay in between. The CDR3 bases are TGTGCCAGCAGCGCAGACCAGGGGCCTCAGCCCCAGCATTTT. Translating gives CASSADQGPQPQHF.

This clonotype was seen more than once but under ten times. This chain uses TRBV20-1 with TRBJ1-3; TRBD1 might be the D (5 bases). Trimming pared 3 bases from V and 0 bases from J, leaving 12 bases between. The CDR3 runs 15 residues. Germline values: CDR1 DFQATT, CDR2 SNEGSKA (reference sequence). CDR3 sequence reads: CSASQDNYSGNTIYF. As DNA, the CDR3 is TGCAGTGCTAGTCAGGACAATTACTCTGGAAACACCATATATTTT.

This clonotype has a count of ten or more. This chain connects TRBV27 to TRBJ2-1; D is ambiguous. The germline gives CDR1 MNHEY, CDR2 SMNVEV (reference sequence). The CDR3 spans 12 residues. V gave up 2 bases and J gave up 7 bases, with 6 bases separating them. CDR3 DNA: TGTGCCAGCAGTTTAAAAGGAAATGAGCAGTTCTTC. Protein product: CASSLKGNEQFF.

The genes are TRBV6-1 and TRBJ1-5, with 10 bases aligning to TRBD1. The germline V gene has CDR1 MNHNS and CDR2 SASEGT. The CDR3 sequence is 16 residues long. Losses at the gene ends were 1 base for V and 7 bases for J; bases not matched to a gene: 7. CDR3 nucleotides: TGTGCCAGCAGTGAAGGATTGACAGGGGGCGGCCAGCCCCAGCATTTT. Its translation: CASSEGLTGGGQPQHF.

Many counts were recorded for this clonotype. The chain is built from TRBV10-3 and TRBJ1-5; 11 nucleotides agree with TRBD1. This CDR3 is built from 15 residues. V dropped 6 bases and J dropped 4; count of bases not matched to a gene: 5. Looked up from germline, CDR1 is ENHRY and CDR2 is SYGVKD. The CDR3 DNA reads TGTGCCATCAGCTCCGGGACAGGGGGTAATCAGCCCCAGCATTTT. This sequence encodes CAISSGTGGNQPQHF.

The chain couples TRBV12-3 or TRBV12-4 to TRBJ2-4; D is unclear. The CDR3 loop spans 14 amino acids. Trimming took 1 base from V and 2 from J, leaving 6 bases between them. This CDR3 is CASSLGVSKNIQYF. CDR3 sequence (DNA): TGTGCCAGCAGTTTAGGGGTATCCAAAAACATTCAGTACTTC.

This clonotype appeared many times. V gene TRBV9 combines with J gene TRBJ2-2; possibly TRBD2 for D (5 bases). The CDR3 totals 17 residues. Germline V gives CDR1 SGDLS, CDR2 YYNGEE. Trimming cost V 0 bases and J 2 bases, with 14 bases left between them. CDR3 amino acids: CASSVETMGRNTGELFF. As DNA, the CDR3 is TGTGCCAGCAGCGTAGAAACGATGGGGAGAAACACCGGGGAGCTGTTTTTT.

The rearrangement uses TRBV20-1 and TRBJ2-5, with 13 bases lining up with TRBD2. CDR1 is DFQATT, CDR2 SNEGSKA, per germline (reference sequence). J lost 5 bases, V lost 6 bases, and 6 bases had no gene match. The CDR3 spans 14 residues. The CDR3 sequence is CSATSGRAGETQYF. The CDR3 nucleotides read TGCAGTGCAACTAGCGGGAGGGCCGGGGAGACCCAGTACTTC.

This clonotype turned up a few times. This chain connects TRBV5-1 to TRBJ2-2; no definite D call. CDR3 length: 16 residues. CDR1 and CDR2 from the germline V gene are SGHRS and YFSETQ. Trimming left V 2 bases short and J 6 bases short, with 17 bases between. The chain's CDR3 is CASSLRHPSGPGELFF. The CDR3 DNA reads TGCGCCAGCAGCTTACGACACCCCAGTGGACCCGGGGAGCTGTTTTTT.

This clonotype has at least ten counts. The chain uses TRBV2 and TRBJ2-7; no clear D gene. The germline gives CDR1 SNHLY, CDR2 FYNNEI. Trimming took off 0 bases at V and 4 bases at J, with 7 bases between the two ends. This CDR3 has 13 amino acids. CDR3 protein: CASSEARGYEQYF. Written as DNA, the CDR3 is TGTGCCAGCAGTGAAGCCCGAGGTTACGAGCAGTACTTC.

This clonotype was seen many times. The rearrangement joins TRBV20-1 to TRBJ1-1, with 7 bases matching TRBD1. V dropped 1 base and J dropped 4; count of bases not matched to a gene: 6. Germline V gives CDR1 DFQATT, CDR2 SNEGSKA (reference sequence). This CDR3 comprises 14 residues. The CDR3 is CSARGTGGATEAFF. The CDR3 DNA sequence: TGCAGTGCTAGAGGGACAGGCGGCGCCACTGAAGCTTTCTTT.

This clonotype was seen ten or more times. The CDR3 DNA is TGTGCCAGCAGCCAAGATTGGGCCTACGAGCAGTACTTC. It yields the protein CASSQDWAYEQYF. The chain links TRBV3-1 to TRBJ2-7; unclear D gene. V was pared by 0 bases and J by 2 bases, with 5 bases between. The CDR3 spans 13 residues. Germline CDR1 is LGHDT and CDR2 is YNNKEL (reference sequence).

This clonotype was observed many times. V gene TRBV12-3 or TRBV12-4 combines with J gene TRBJ2-2, with a tentative D call TRBD1 (6 bases). V was clipped by 6 bases and J by 4 bases, with 12 bases between them. The CDR3 runs to 14 residues. In DNA form, the CDR3 reads TGTGCCAGCAGGACGACAGGCTCCACCGGGGAGCTGTTTTTT. Encoded protein: CASRTTGSTGELFF.

This clonotype was found many times. The chain is built from TRBV20-1 and TRBJ2-3, with D hard to call. The CDR3 spans 12 residues. V lost 3 bases and J 3 bases, leaving 7 bases between the germline ends. Germline-derived CDR1 and CDR2 are DFQATT and SNEGSKA (reference sequence). CDR3 residues: CSASSPTDTQYF. In DNA form, the CDR3 reads TGCAGTGCTAGTTCCCCGACAGATACGCAGTATTTT.

The chain employs TRBV28 and TRBJ2-7; possibly TRBD2 for D (6 bases). V was shortened by 9 bases and J by 4 bases, with 22 bases between the two germline ends. Germline assignment: CDR1 MDHEN and CDR2 SYDVKM. This CDR3 region has 15 residues. The CDR3 nucleotides read TGTGCCAGTTCTAGAGGGACTTCGCTTTCGTACGAGCAGTACTTC. Protein product: CASSRGTSLSYEQYF.

This rearrangement joins TRBV10-3 to TRBJ1-2; maybe TRBD1 (5 bases). The CDR3 totals 10 residues. Germline-derived CDR1 and CDR2 are ENHRY and SYGVKD. Trimming took off 10 bases at V and 6 bases at J, with 9 bases between the two ends. DNA of the CDR3: TGTGCCACTCAGGGTAATGGCTACACCTTC. It is translated as CATQGNGYTF.

This clonotype came up many times. The V gene is TRBV11-2, the J gene TRBJ2-1; tentative D call: TRBD2 (6 bases). V lost 2 bases to trimming and J lost 4 bases, with 12 bases between them. Germline CDR1 SGHAT, CDR2 FQNNGV. The CDR3 length is 15 residues. Here the CDR3 reads CASSLSPRGYNEQFF. The CDR3 nucleotides read TGTGCCAGCAGCTTATCGCCCCGGGGGTACAATGAGCAGTTCTTC.

In this sample, this clonotype turned up a few times. The V and J genes are TRBV6-1 and TRBJ1-5; no clear D. Per germline, CDR1 MNHNS and CDR2 SASEGT. The CDR3 totals 13 residues. The germline V and J ends were trimmed by 8 bases and 6 bases, with 14 bases remaining between them. The CDR3 coding sequence is TGTGCCAGCTCAACAGTGCTCCGTCAGCCCCAGCATTTT. It translates to CASSTVLRQPQHF.

This clonotype was seen at least ten times. This sequence joins TRBV2 and TRBJ2-1; 7 bases map to TRBD2. Trimming removed 2 bases from V and 2 bases from J; junction bases left unmatched: 3. Germline CDR1 reads SNHLY; CDR2 reads FYNNEI. The CDR3 is 15 residues long. CDR3 in amino acids: CASSELGLAYNEQFF. CDR3 sequence (DNA): TGTGCCAGCAGTGAACTAGGACTAGCCTACAATGAGCAGTTCTTC. Full variable domain (outside the CDR3, taken from reference TRBV2 and TRBJ2-1): EPEVTQTPSHQVTQMGQEVILRCVPISNHLYFYWYRQILGQKVEFLVSFYNNEISEKSEIFDDQFSVERPDGSNFTLKIRSTKLEDSAMYFCASSELGLAYNEQFFGPGTRLTVL.

This clonotype was seen repeatedly, ten times or more. The V gene is TRBV7-2, the J gene TRBJ2-5; no reliable D call. This CDR3 has 14 amino acids. V shed 1 base and J shed 6 bases, with 12 bases lying between them. Germline lookup yields CDR1 SGHTA and CDR2 FQGNSA. Here the CDR3 DNA reads TGTGCCAGCAGCTTAGGACCCGGCTTGCAGACCCAGTACTTC. This translates into CASSLGPGLQTQYF.

The table lists this clonotype with many counts. J is TRBJ2-1 and V is TRBV20-1; 13 bases line up with TRBD2. The CDR3 length is 13 residues. V gave up 6 bases and J gave up 5 bases; unmatched junction bases: 1. Looked up from germline, CDR1 is DFQATT and CDR2 is SNEGSKA (reference sequence). Written as DNA, the CDR3 is TGCAGTGCCGGACTAGCGGGAGACAATGAGCAGTTCTTC. Translation gives CSAGLAGDNEQFF.

This clonotype was detected ten times or more. In DNA, the CDR3 is TGTGCCAGCAGTTTAAACTCCGGGACAGGTATCTATGGCTACACCTTC. As protein: CASSLNSGTGIYGYTF. This chain joins TRBV27 and TRBJ1-2; the match to TRBD1 covers 8 bases. V shed 2 bases and J 4 bases; nucleotides not matched to a gene: 9. This CDR3 is 16 amino acids long. Per the germline V gene, CDR1 is MNHEY and CDR2 is SMNVEV (reference sequence).

This clonotype was detected many times. The V and J genes are TRBV10-3 and TRBJ1-1; D unclear. Germline values: CDR1 ENHRY, CDR2 SYGVKD. V lost 6 bases, J lost 1 base, and 3 bases lay in between. This CDR3 contains 11 residues. The CDR3 coding sequence is TGTGCCATCAGGGGGAACACTGAAGCTTTCTTT. It specifies CAIRGNTEAFF.

The chain employs TRBV18 and TRBJ1-1; D ambiguous. CDR3 length: 13 amino acids. Germline lookup yields CDR1 KGHSH and CDR2 LQKENI. The V and J ends lost 4 bases and 3 bases respectively, with 9 bases between them. The DNA for the CDR3 is TGTGCCAGCTCACAAGACGACGACACTGAAGCTTTCTTT. This translates into CASSQDDDTEAFF.

This clonotype was counted ten times or more. The chain joins TRBV6-1 to TRBJ2-7, with a tentative D call TRBD1 (5 bases). Germline loops: CDR1 MNHNS, CDR2 SASEGT. This CDR3 is built from 14 residues. Trimming removed 5 bases from V and 1 base from J, with 12 bases in between. CDR3 bases: TGTGCCAGCAGTTTAGCAGGGCGATCCTACGAGCAGTACTTC. Protein: CASSLAGRSYEQYF.

The chain's CDR3 is CASSLSPGHNSPLHF. The CDR3 DNA sequence: TGTGCCAGCAGCCTCTCACCGGGCCATAATTCACCCCTCCACTTT. The chain employs TRBV9 and TRBJ1-6, with D uncertain. CDR1 is SGDLS, CDR2 YYNGEE, per germline. The V end was cut by 4 bases, the J end by 5 bases, with 13 bases between. CDR3 length: 15 amino acids.

This clonotype was counted ten times or more. The V gene is TRBV10-2, the J gene TRBJ1-2, with D perhaps matching TRBD1 (5 bases). Germline assignment: CDR1 WSHSY and CDR2 SAAADI. Trimming removed 8 bases at V and 8 bases at J, with 21 bases between. CDR3 length: 14 residues. CDR3 DNA sequence: TGCGCCAGCTGGAGCGGGGGTGGGTATTACGGCTACACCTTC. Protein: CASWSGGGYYGYTF.